The 21 T cell receptor beta chains given below trace back to one sample, sequenced in a study of T cell responses to AZD1222 COVID-19 vaccine. Data came from immunoSEQ multiplex PCR; TCRdb stores just in-frame clones and leaves some out. The sample has 100,000 to 120,000 clones, about 88% seen once; the top ten hold around 1.5%. This specimen was peripheral blood, taken on day 0 of AZD1222 vaccination. Receptor source: an adult in good health.

V usage is TRBV6-5 and J usage is TRBJ2-3; TRBD2 agrees at 8 bases. Germline V gene lookup returns CDR1 MNHEY and CDR2 SVGAGI. This CDR3 comprises 15 residues. The V and J ends lost 8 bases and 2 bases, in that order; junction bases with no gene match: 9. The CDR3 is CASRREGHNTDTQYF. The CDR3 DNA sequence: TGTGCCAGCCGCCGGGAGGGACACAACACAGATACGCAGTATTTT.

V is TRBV27 and J is TRBJ1-6; a possible D gene is TRBD1 (6 bases). The CDR3 runs to 14 residues. In germline, CDR1 is MNHEY, CDR2 SMNVEV (reference sequence). Trimming cost V 0 bases and J 8 bases, with 8 bases left between them. CDR3 amino acids: CASSLSAGDSPLHF. The CDR3 DNA follows: TGTGCCAGCAGTTTATCGGCAGGGGATTCACCCCTCCACTTT.

The table lists this clone with a few counts. CDR3 sequence: CASSVAWQTNEKLFF. The DNA of the CDR3 is TGTGCCAGCAGCGTAGCGTGGCAGACTAATGAAAAACTGTTTTTT. The chain has TRBV9 and TRBJ1-4; no clear D. Germline CDR1 SGDLS, CDR2 YYNGEE. V was trimmed by 0 bases and J by 2 bases, leaving 8 bases between them. The CDR3 has 15 residues. Looking up the rest from reference TRBV9 and TRBJ1-4 gives the full variable domain: DSGVTQTPKHLITATGQRVTLRCSPRSGDLSVYWYQQSLDQGLQFLIQYYNGEERAKGNILERFSAQQFPDLHSELNLSSLELGDSALYFCASSVAWQTNEKLFFGSGTQLSVL.

The genes are TRBV18 and TRBJ1-2, with a possible D match to TRBD1 (6 bases). Germline CDR1 is KGHSH and CDR2 is LQKENI. V shed 3 bases and J shed 6 bases, with 14 bases lying between them. This CDR3 has 14 residues. DNA of the CDR3: TGTGCCAGCTCACCGGGCAGGGGAGACGATGGCTACACCTTC. It yields the protein CASSPGRGDDGYTF.

The sample holds one count of this clone. This chain connects TRBV5-6 to TRBJ1-6; D perhaps matches TRBD1 (6 bases). Germline lookup yields CDR1 SGHDT and CDR2 YYEEEE. The CDR3 totals 14 residues. The V end lost 1 base, the J end lost 7 bases, and 9 bases lay between the germline ends. CDR3 bases: TGTGCCAGCAGCTTGCAGGGGTTGAATTCACCCCTCCACTTT. It yields the protein CASSLQGLNSPLHF.

The genes are TRBV29-1 and TRBJ2-7; 11 bases map to TRBD2. The V segment lost 1 base and the J segment 7 bases; nucleotides outside the gene matches: 12. CDR1 and CDR2 (germline): SQVTM, ANQGSEA. This CDR3 is 16 amino acids long. The CDR3 DNA follows: TGCAGCGTTGAAGGGCGCCTAGCGGGAGGAATAAGAGAGCAGTACTTC. This gives the protein CSVEGRLAGGIREQYF.

The chain uses TRBV4-1 and TRBJ1-1; D not resolved. Germline values: CDR1 MGHRA, CDR2 YSYEKL. The CDR3 is made up of 14 amino acids. The ends were cut back, 0 bases at V and 8 bases at J, with 13 bases in the middle. The CDR3 spells CASSQDRMGNEAFF. The CDR3 DNA follows: TGCGCCAGCAGCCAAGACAGGATGGGGAACGAAGCTTTCTTT.

The chain is built from TRBV19 and TRBJ1-5; tentatively, D is TRBD1 (5 bases). CDR3 length: 15 amino acids. V was trimmed by 2 bases and J by 7 bases, leaving 15 bases between them. Germline V gene sequence: CDR1 LNHDA, CDR2 SQIVND (reference sequence). The CDR3 sequence is CASSITFEGLQPQHF. DNA of the CDR3: TGTGCCAGTAGTATAACGTTCGAGGGGCTCCAGCCCCAGCATTTT.

The chain combines TRBV5-1 with TRBJ1-4; D unresolved. Trimming took 4 bases from V and 4 from J, leaving 14 bases between them. The CDR3 spans 15 residues. Per the germline V gene, CDR1 is SGHRS and CDR2 is YFSETQ. The CDR3 DNA reads as TGCGCCAGCAGCAGAACGGGCTCAAATAATGAAAAACTGTTTTTT. Translation: CASSRTGSNNEKLFF.

This chain joins TRBV28 and TRBJ1-1; TRBD1 matches at 9 bases. V gave up 7 bases and J gave up 1 base; unmatched junction bases: 7. CDR3 length: 15 residues. CDR1 MDHEN and CDR2 SYDVKM come from the germline V gene. CDR3 sequence (DNA): TGTGCCAGCACTCTGAACAGGGGGCGGAACACTGAAGCTTTCTTT. Translation gives CASTLNRGRNTEAFF.

The chain has TRBV12-5 and TRBJ2-7, with D perhaps matching TRBD1 (6 bases). Per germline, CDR1 LGHNT and CDR2 FRNRAP. The CDR3 loop spans 19 amino acids. Trimming stripped 1 base from V and 0 bases from J, with 22 bases between. CDR3 amino acids: CASGLATGTLRGYSYEQYF. CDR3 nucleotide sequence: TGTGCTAGTGGTTTGGCAACCGGGACCCTTAGGGGGTACTCCTACGAGCAGTACTTC.

CDR3 sequence reads: CASRPAASRQLNNSPLHF. CDR3 bases: TGCGCCAGCAGGCCCGCCGCGTCGAGACAGTTAAATAATTCACCCCTCCACTTT. The V call is TRBV10-2, the J call TRBJ1-6; a weak D match, TRBD1 (5 bases). This CDR3 spans 18 amino acids. Germline assignment: CDR1 WSHSY and CDR2 SAAADI. The V gene lost 6 bases and the J gene lost 5 bases, with 23 bases spanning the gap.

The rearrangement uses TRBV3-1 (or the pseudogene TRBV3-2) and TRBJ1-5, with 8 bases lining up with TRBD1. From germline, CDR1 is LGHDT and CDR2 YNNKEL (reference sequence). The CDR3 length is 14 residues. V trimming: 1 base; J trimming: 6 bases; junction bases outside the gene matches: 2. The CDR3 DNA sequence: TGTGCCAGCAGCCAAGGGACAGGGTCTCAGCCCCAGCATTTT. This encodes CASSQGTGSQPQHF.

This clone was seen only a few times. This chain uses TRBV7-9 with TRBJ2-1; TRBD2 agrees at 7 bases. Germline CDR1 reads SEHNR; CDR2 reads FQNEAQ (reference sequence). The CDR3 sequence is 19 residues long. Trimming cost V 2 bases and J 6 bases; bases outside gene matches: 19. Here the CDR3 DNA reads TGTGCCAGCAGCTTACTTTTTGGTTCCCGGGCTAGCGGTTCCAATGAGCAGTTCTTC. Translating it yields CASSLLFGSRASGSNEQFF.

The chain is built from TRBV6-5 and TRBJ2-7, with 8 positions matching TRBD2. J lost 1 base, V lost 6 bases, and 8 bases had no gene match. The CDR3 is made up of 15 amino acids. CDR1 is MNHEY, CDR2 SVGAGI, per germline. DNA of the CDR3: TGTGCCAGCAGCTCCGCGGGGGGACAATCCTACGAGCAGTACTTC. It yields the protein CASSSAGGQSYEQYF.

The chain uses TRBV15 and TRBJ2-3; 8 bases line up with TRBD2. CDR3 length: 15 amino acids. V lost 4 bases to trimming and J lost 2 bases; unmatched junction nucleotides: 5. Germline V gives CDR1 LNHNV, CDR2 YYDKDF (reference sequence). CDR3 in DNA: TGTGCCACCAGCACCATAGCGGGACTCACAGATACGCAGTATTTT. It codes for CATSTIAGLTDTQYF.

This rearrangement joins TRBV25-1 to TRBJ2-5, with TRBD1 matching 7 bases. Germline-derived CDR1 and CDR2 are MGHDK and SYGVNS. The trim removed 5 bases at V and 5 bases at J, leaving 14 bases unmatched. The CDR3 covers 16 residues. CDR3 region: CASSTPGTATRETQYF. As DNA, the CDR3 is TGTGCCAGCAGTACACCCGGGACAGCTACTCGGGAGACCCAGTACTTC.

The chain joins TRBV19 to TRBJ2-6; D remains ambiguous. V lost 9 bases, J lost 2 bases, and 5 bases lay in between. CDR3 length equals 12 residues. Germline V CDR1 and CDR2: LNHDA, SQIVND (reference sequence). CDR3 coding DNA: TGTGCCAGCCTGACTGGGGCCAACGTCCTGACTTTC. Translating it yields CASLTGANVLTF.

The chain carries TRBV9 and TRBJ2-3, with D perhaps TRBD1 or TRBD2 (5 bases each). The V end was cut by 0 bases, the J end by 1 base, with 9 bases between. The CDR3 has 15 residues. CDR1 and CDR2 (germline): SGDLS, YYNGEE. The chain's CDR3 is CASSVGGERTDTQYF. Written as DNA, the CDR3 is TGTGCCAGCAGCGTAGGAGGGGAACGCACAGATACGCAGTATTTT.

This sequence joins TRBV3-1 (or the pseudogene TRBV3-2) and TRBJ2-3, with 8 bases identical to TRBD2. Germline CDR1 reads LGHDT; CDR2 reads YNNKEL (reference sequence). There are 15 residues in the CDR3. Trimming removed 4 bases from V and 6 bases from J; junction bases left unmatched: 9. CDR3 loop: CASSPGTPGGDTQYF. CDR3 bases: TGTGCCAGCAGCCCCGGGACCCCGGGAGGGGATACGCAGTATTTT.

J is TRBJ2-3 and V is TRBV6-5, with TRBD2 matching over 11 bases. CDR1 and CDR2 (germline): MNHEY, SVGAGI. This CDR3 has 16 residues. V dropped 0 bases and J dropped 6; count of bases not matched to a gene: 5. CDR3 DNA: TGTGCCAGCAGTTACTCGACTAGCGGGATGTACGATACGCAGTATTTT. Translating it yields CASSYSTSGMYDTQYF.